The 7 T cell receptor beta chains given below trace back to one sample, sequenced in a study of blood T cells in healthy people across ages. A second PCR, run for about 7 to 11 cycles, used a sample-barcoded 5' primer plus a J-beta primer mix. TCRdb reanalysed the 5' RACE reads using MiXCR and keeps one entry per CDR3 protein. The data contain 650,000 to 800,000 distinct CDR3 sequences, approximately 44% of them singletons. Sequenced sample: blood. The source of these receptors is a man in his 60s in good health.

This clonotype appeared many times. The chain couples TRBV20-1 to TRBJ1-2, with TRBD1 matching 9 bases. Germline V gene data show CDR1 as DFQATT and CDR2 as SNEGSKA (reference sequence). The V and J ends lost 4 bases and 5 bases, in that order; junction bases with no gene match: 11. This CDR3 region has 15 residues. CDR3 nucleotide sequence: TGCAGTGCTACCGCGACAGGGGGGGGCGGATATGGCTACACCTTC. This codes for CSATATGGGGYGYTF.

This chain joins TRBV20-1 and TRBJ2-5; 10 bases match TRBD1. The germline gives CDR1 DFQATT, CDR2 SNEGSKA (reference sequence). The CDR3 covers 13 residues. V dropped 4 bases and J dropped 5; count of bases not matched to a gene: 4. CDR3 nucleotide sequence: TGCAGTGCTATCCGGACAGGGGGTGAGACCCAGTACTTC. Residues: CSAIRTGGETQYF.

The V call is TRBV27, the J call TRBJ1-4, with 7 bases identical to TRBD1. The CDR3 totals 15 residues. V lost 6 bases and J lost 7; bases outside the gene matches: 11. The germline gives CDR1 MNHEY, CDR2 SMNVEV (reference sequence). The chain's CDR3 is CASSRQGGGGEKLFF. The CDR3 DNA reads TGTGCCAGCAGCCGCCAAGGGGGCGGCGGTGAAAAACTGTTTTTT.

This chain connects TRBV6-1 to TRBJ1-2; D is unresolved. CDR3 size: 15 residues. Trimming removed 0 bases from V and 1 base from J, with 9 bases in between. Looked up from germline, CDR1 is MNHNS and CDR2 is SASEGT. The CDR3: CASSEAYGFNYGYTF. Here the CDR3 DNA reads TGTGCCAGCAGTGAAGCGTACGGGTTTAACTATGGCTACACCTTC.

The sample holds many counts of this clonotype. The rearrangement uses TRBV6-2 or TRBV6-3 and TRBJ2-7; perhaps TRBD1 as D (5 bases). Germline CDR1 and CDR2: MNHEY and SVGEGT. The CDR3 is made up of 14 amino acids. V shed 0 bases and J shed 1 base, with 7 bases lying between them. In DNA form, the CDR3 reads TGTGCCAGCAGTTACTCCAGGGTTTCCTACGAGCAGTACTTC. Its translation is CASSYSRVSYEQYF.

Only a few counts were recorded for this clonotype. The chain couples TRBV12-3 or TRBV12-4 to TRBJ1-5, with D possibly matching TRBD1 (5 bases). Trimming stripped 6 bases from V and 4 bases from J, with 13 bases between. The CDR3 has 14 residues. The CDR3 sequence: CASRGGRENQPQHF. Written as DNA, the CDR3 is TGTGCCAGCAGAGGTGGCAGGGAGAATCAGCCCCAGCATTTT.

V is TRBV6-8 and J is TRBJ2-3; 7 bases agree with TRBD2. The germline V gene has CDR1 MNHGY and CDR2 SAAAGT. The junction had 17 bases not matched to a gene; V was cut back by 7 bases and J by 4 bases. The CDR3 totals 17 residues. The CDR3 nucleotides read TGTGCCAGCACCGAACGACCGCAAAAACGGGAGGCAGATACGCAGTATTTT. This codes for CASTERPQKREADTQYF.